This TCR beta chain was captured in a study of regulatory T cells in long-lasting Graves disease. At least ten counts were recorded for this clonotype. Arm-PCR of CDR3 regions with iRepertoire HTBI primers generated TCR beta libraries. Each CDR3 protein is one row after TCRdb ran MiXCR on the multiplex PCR reads. This sample yields some 370,000 distinct CDR3 sequences, of which 10% to 15% are seen a single time; approximately 20% belongs to the top ten. The time point denotes: newly diagnosed GD, antithyroid drugs for less than 3 months. Generation of the TCR library employed RNA extracted from PBMCs. Germline V gives CDR1 SGHAT, CDR2 FQNNGV. The germline V and J ends were trimmed by 5 bases and 5 bases, with 15 bases remaining between them. The CDR3 has 14 residues. The same data also went into a second study, on T cells in Graves' hyperthyroidism and ophthalmopathy. That work adds: A set of HTBI primers served as the primers for a first-round RT-PCR of the TCR CDR3. Blood samples included most of the expanded thyroid clonotypes exceeding 0.001.

The sequences come from peripheral blood mononuclear cells (PBMCs), collected at new diagnosis, from a patient treated with antithyroid drugs. The genes are TRBV11-2 and TRBJ1-2, with D possibly matching TRBD1 (5 bases). This clonotype originated in a woman aged 18-29 years with Graves disease. The CDR3 DNA follows: TGTGCCAGCAGCCCGAGGTGGGGGGGATATGGCTACACCTTC. Protein sequence: CASSPRWGGYGYTF.